These 20 T cell receptor beta chains originate from one sample sequenced in a study of identical twins. Each CDR3 protein gets one entry after TCRdb re-called the 5' RACE reads with MiXCR. The sample has roughly 350,000 distinct CDR3 sequences, 9% to 10% seen once. Input material: naive T cells sorted from blood. These receptors all stem from a woman aged 45 to 65 in good health.

At least ten counts were recorded for this clonotype. The chain is built from TRBV20-1 and TRBJ2-5, with 8 bases lining up with TRBD2. The CDR3 spans 15 residues. V lost 4 bases to trimming and J lost 6 bases; unmatched junction nucleotides: 13. Germline V lookup: CDR1 DFQATT, CDR2 SNEGSKA (reference sequence). The DNA for the CDR3 is TGCAGTGCTACCCCGGGACTAGGATCTGGGAAGACCCAGTACTTC. Its protein is CSATPGLGSGKTQYF.

The chain employs TRBV6-5 and TRBJ2-1; tentatively, D is TRBD2 (5 bases). V was shortened by 1 base and J by 8 bases, with 15 bases between the two germline ends. The CDR3 is made up of 15 amino acids. Germline values: CDR1 MNHEY, CDR2 SVGAGI. As DNA, the CDR3 is TGTGCCAGCAGTTACTGGAGCGGAAAAAGCGATGAGCAGTTCTTC. Its protein product is CASSYWSGKSDEQFF.

The chain employs TRBV4-1 and TRBJ2-1, with D possibly being TRBD2 (6 bases). The CDR3 contains 18 residues. Germline CDR1 MGHRA, CDR2 YSYEKL. Trimming pared 4 bases from V and 0 bases from J, leaving 19 bases between. The CDR3 spells CASSLVAQRAASYNEQFF. The CDR3 coding sequence is TGCGCCAGCAGCCTTGTAGCCCAGCGGGCCGCCTCCTACAATGAGCAGTTCTTC.

This clonotype was found many times. The chain links TRBV29-1 to TRBJ2-3, with D perhaps matching TRBD1 (5 bases). The CDR3 spans 12 residues. Trimming cost V 7 bases and J 10 bases, with 18 bases left between them. CDR1 is SQVTM and CDR2 is ANQGSEA in the germline V gene. CDR3 region: CSAQGMAFAQYF. In nucleotides, the CDR3 is TGCAGCGCCCAGGGTATGGCGTTTGCGCAGTATTTT.

This clonotype turned up a few times. The V call is TRBV25-1, the J call TRBJ2-7; D may be TRBD2 (5 bases). V dropped 6 bases and J dropped 2 bases, with 14 bases sitting between them. The CDR3 runs to 14 residues. Germline CDR1 is MGHDK and CDR2 is SYGVNS. CDR3 in DNA: TGTGCCAGCAGATTCATAGAGGGTGCCTACGAGCAGTACGTC. It yields the protein CASRFIEGAYEQYV.

This clonotype has ten or more counts. CDR3 in amino acids: CASSLAGTSGNEQFF. In DNA form, the CDR3 reads TGCGCCAGCAGCTTGGCCGGGACTAGCGGCAATGAGCAGTTCTTC. The genes are TRBV5-1 and TRBJ2-1; the match to TRBD2 covers 11 bases. J gave up 6 bases and V 0 bases, and 2 bases lay outside the gene matches. CDR3 length: 15 residues. CDR1 is SGHRS, CDR2 YFSETQ, per germline. Looking up the rest from reference TRBV5-1 and TRBJ2-1 gives the full variable domain: KAGVTQTPRYLIKTRGQQVTLSCSPISGHRSVSWYQQTPGQGLQFLFEYFSETQRNKGNFPGRFSGRQFSNSRSEMNVSTLELGDSALYLCASSLAGTSGNEQFFGPGTRLTVL.

This clonotype came up a few times. The V call is TRBV5-8, the J call TRBJ2-2, with D possibly matching TRBD1 (5 bases). CDR1 SGHTS and CDR2 YDEGEE come from the germline V gene. V was cut by 3 bases and J by 3 bases, with 15 bases left in between. This CDR3 region has 16 residues. CDR3 bases: TGTGCCAGCAGCTCCCCCGCTGGGGCCGACACCGGGGAGCTGTTTTTT. Amino acids: CASSSPAGADTGELFF.

Ten or more counts support this clonotype. The V gene is TRBV4-1, the J gene TRBJ1-1; no clear D. Germline CDR1 MGHRA, CDR2 YSYEKL. The CDR3 is made up of 15 amino acids. V lost 4 bases and J 4 bases, leaving 16 bases between the germline ends. The CDR3 nucleotides are TGCGCCAGCAGCCCCCTAAAGGCGGGTACCACTGAAGCTTTCTTT. Encoded protein: CASSPLKAGTTEAFF.

This clonotype was seen ten or more times. V is TRBV12-3 or TRBV12-4 and J is TRBJ1-1; no firm D call. The CDR3 loop spans 13 amino acids. V was clipped by 6 bases and J by 1 base, with 9 bases between them. CDR3 DNA: TGTGCCAGCAGCAAAGACTGGAACACTGAAGCTTTCTTT. This sequence encodes CASSKDWNTEAFF.

The gene calls are TRBV12-3 or TRBV12-4 and TRBJ2-2; no firm D call. This CDR3 contains 13 residues. With 7 bases removed from V and 6 bases from J, the gap between germline ends came to 12 bases. The CDR3 DNA follows: TGTGCCAGCATACCCACCAAGGCCGGGGAGCTGTTTTTT. Its translation is CASIPTKAGELFF.

There are a few counts of this clonotype. The rearrangement uses TRBV20-1 and TRBJ2-7, with a weak D call TRBD2 (5 bases). The germline gives CDR1 DFQATT, CDR2 SNEGSKA (reference sequence). The CDR3 consists of 16 residues. The V end was cut by 0 bases, the J end by 3 bases, with 18 bases between. The CDR3: CSARDATGISIYEQYF. CDR3 bases: TGCAGTGCTAGAGATGCCACGGGGATCTCAATCTACGAGCAGTACTTC.

The chain has TRBV2 and TRBJ1-5, with 9 bases lining up with TRBD1. The ends lost 8 bases at V and 5 bases at J; junction bases unmatched: 10. Germline V gives CDR1 SNHLY, CDR2 FYNNEI. The CDR3 length is 15 residues. The CDR3 loop is CASWTGDGMYQPQHF. The CDR3 nucleotides read TGTGCCAGCTGGACAGGGGACGGGATGTATCAGCCCCAGCATTTT.

The rearrangement uses TRBV11-2 and TRBJ1-2; D gene unclear. The germline V and J ends were trimmed by 1 base and 4 bases, with 10 bases remaining between them. The germline V gene has CDR1 SGHAT and CDR2 FQNNGV. This CDR3 region has 14 residues. The CDR3: CASSLAPGPYGYTF. The DNA of the CDR3 is TGTGCCAGCAGCTTAGCTCCAGGTCCCTATGGCTACACCTTC.

The V and J genes are TRBV5-1 and TRBJ2-3; D perhaps matches TRBD1 (6 bases). The CDR3 is 15 residues long. CDR1 and CDR2 from the germline V gene are SGHRS and YFSETQ. Trimming cost V 2 bases and J 6 bases, with 16 bases left between them. The CDR3 spells CASSLRDKTPDTQYF. The CDR3 coding sequence is TGCGCCAGCAGCTTAAGGGACAAGACCCCGGATACGCAGTATTTT. Combining the CDR3 with reference TRBV5-1 and TRBJ2-3 gives the whole variable domain KAGVTQTPRYLIKTRGQQVTLSCSPISGHRSVSWYQQTPGQGLQFLFEYFSETQRNKGNFPGRFSGRQFSNSRSEMNVSTLELGDSALYLCASSLRDKTPDTQYFGPGTRLTVL.

This clonotype has more than one count but fewer than ten. The genes are TRBV20-1 and TRBJ2-7; D not resolved. V dropped 3 bases and J dropped 2 bases, with 17 bases sitting between them. CDR3 size: 15 residues. CDR1 and CDR2 from the germline V gene are DFQATT and SNEGSKA (reference sequence). This CDR3 reads CSASSSGPTPYEQYF. CDR3 bases: TGCAGTGCTAGTTCGTCTGGGCCTACCCCCTACGAGCAGTACTTC.

The rearrangement uses TRBV29-1 and TRBJ2-5, with 10 bases lining up with TRBD1. Per germline, CDR1 SQVTM and CDR2 ANQGSEA. CDR3 length: 13 residues. The V segment lost 8 bases and the J segment 4 bases; nucleotides outside the gene matches: 7. The CDR3 is CSIGRTGGETQYF. CDR3 nucleotides: TGCAGCATCGGAAGGACAGGGGGAGAGACCCAGTACTTC.

This clonotype was observed many times. This chain links TRBV5-1 with TRBJ2-5; D unclear. V lost 1 base and J lost 3, with 10 bases in between. In germline, CDR1 is SGHRS, CDR2 YFSETQ. This CDR3 is built from 14 residues. This CDR3 reads CASSLIVEKETQYF. The CDR3 DNA sequence: TGCGCCAGCAGCTTGATCGTCGAAAAAGAGACCCAGTACTTC.

V usage is TRBV20-1 and J usage is TRBJ2-7; TRBD2 matches at 7 bases. V shed 3 bases and J 1 base; nucleotides not matched to a gene: 9. This CDR3 spans 15 amino acids. Germline loops: CDR1 DFQATT, CDR2 SNEGSKA (reference sequence). The CDR3 DNA follows: TGCAGTGCTAGCTCCGGGACTACCAGATCCTACGAGCAGTACTTC. Translation: CSASSGTTRSYEQYF.

This clonotype showed up many times. CDR3 residues: CSVGLATTNEQFF. In DNA form, the CDR3 reads TGCAGCGTTGGACTAGCGACAACCAATGAGCAGTTCTTC. The chain uses TRBV29-1 and TRBJ2-1; 8 bases agree with TRBD2. J was trimmed by 6 bases and V by 4 bases; bases with no gene match: 5. The CDR3 length is 13 residues. CDR1 and CDR2 (germline): SQVTM, ANQGSEA.

This clonotype was observed a handful of times. The chain links TRBV7-2 to TRBJ2-3; a possible D gene is TRBD2 (6 bases). V was pared by 1 base and J by 3 bases, with 14 bases between. Germline CDR1 is SGHTA and CDR2 is FQGNSA. CDR3 length: 16 residues. The CDR3 spells CASSLGVGRGTDTQYF. The CDR3 region has the DNA TGTGCCAGCAGCTTAGGGGTCGGGAGAGGAACAGATACGCAGTATTTT.